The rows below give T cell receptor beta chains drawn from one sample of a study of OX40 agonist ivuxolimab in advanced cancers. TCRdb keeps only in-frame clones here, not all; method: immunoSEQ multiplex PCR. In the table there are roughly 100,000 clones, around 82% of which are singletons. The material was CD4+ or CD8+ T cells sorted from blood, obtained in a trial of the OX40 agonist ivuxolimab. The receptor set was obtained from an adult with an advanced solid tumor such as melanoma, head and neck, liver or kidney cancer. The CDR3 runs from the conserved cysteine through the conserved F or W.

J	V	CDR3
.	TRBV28	CASSFGGDSSYEQYF
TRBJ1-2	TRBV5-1	CASSFEGGASHGYTF
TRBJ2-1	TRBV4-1	CASRQKNTNPYNEQFF
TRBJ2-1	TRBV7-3	CASSSTLNGVANGEQFF
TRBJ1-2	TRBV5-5	CASSSGGGDGYTF
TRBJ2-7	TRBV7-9	CASSSLHTRAQYF
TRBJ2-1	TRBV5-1	CASNGAGTYNEQFF
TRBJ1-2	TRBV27	CASSIGWEGSYGYTF
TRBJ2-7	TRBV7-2	CASSPPAGVPTSYEQYF
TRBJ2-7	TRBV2	CASSAIRGGSVF
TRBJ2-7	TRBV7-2	CASSTAGTGAYEQYF
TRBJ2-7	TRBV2	CASSKLATSSYEQYF
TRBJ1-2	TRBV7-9	CASSPPGGYTF
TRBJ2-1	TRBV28	CASSSGQTYNEQFF
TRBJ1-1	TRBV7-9	CASSLVSAGWPFF
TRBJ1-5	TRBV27	CASSLLGGQGQPQHF
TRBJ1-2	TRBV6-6	CASSYHEQGPAGGYTF
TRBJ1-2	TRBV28	CASGGAQANYGYTF
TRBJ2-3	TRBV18	CASSPYQTTDTQYF
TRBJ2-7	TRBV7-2	CASSWSGASYEQYF
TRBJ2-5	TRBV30	CAWMGRNSQETQYF
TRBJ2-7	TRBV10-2	CASSVVAGGPYEQYF
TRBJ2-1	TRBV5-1	CASSTGTGDNEQFF
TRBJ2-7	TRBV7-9	CASSLTNRLYEQYF
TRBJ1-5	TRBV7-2	CASSFRQGQPQHF
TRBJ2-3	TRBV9	CASSVPSGGTDTQYF
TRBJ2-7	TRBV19	CASSMESAVGPYEQYF
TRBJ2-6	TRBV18	CASSEQGGGANVLTF
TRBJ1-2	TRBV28	CASSRPTEDLHGYTF
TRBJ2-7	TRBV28	CASSTQTGTREDYEQYF
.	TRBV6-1	CASSPGGRTYEQYF
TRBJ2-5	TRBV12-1	CASSFMPRRPQETQYF
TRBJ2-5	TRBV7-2	CASSLFLGGGQETQYF
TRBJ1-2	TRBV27	CASSGGIGFYGYTF
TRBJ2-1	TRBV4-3	CASSQERGPNEQFF
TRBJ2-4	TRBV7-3	CASSPLGAGNIQYF
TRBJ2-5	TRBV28	CASSSPRRPETQYF
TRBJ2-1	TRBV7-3	CASSLWAGGMYEQFF
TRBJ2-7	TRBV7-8	CASSFRTGGNEQYF
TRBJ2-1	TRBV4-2	CASSQHILGASYNEQFF
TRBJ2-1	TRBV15	CATTTQGVRDEQFF
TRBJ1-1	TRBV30	CAWSVQRNTEAFF
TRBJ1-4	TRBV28	CASSLLGAPGLFF
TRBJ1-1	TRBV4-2	CASSLSGGPNTEAFF
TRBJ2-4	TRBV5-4	CASSLAGGAGNIQYF
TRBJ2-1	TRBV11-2	CASSLGRSSYNEQFF
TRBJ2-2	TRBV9	CASSEPTGTSGRGELFF
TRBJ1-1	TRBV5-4	CASGQKEVEAFF
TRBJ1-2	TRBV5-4	CASSVGPGGTVGDGYTF
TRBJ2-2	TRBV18	CASSPGTGYSTGELFF
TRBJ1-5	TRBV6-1	CASKDSNQPQHF
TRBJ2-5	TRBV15	CATSREGPSSYQETQYF